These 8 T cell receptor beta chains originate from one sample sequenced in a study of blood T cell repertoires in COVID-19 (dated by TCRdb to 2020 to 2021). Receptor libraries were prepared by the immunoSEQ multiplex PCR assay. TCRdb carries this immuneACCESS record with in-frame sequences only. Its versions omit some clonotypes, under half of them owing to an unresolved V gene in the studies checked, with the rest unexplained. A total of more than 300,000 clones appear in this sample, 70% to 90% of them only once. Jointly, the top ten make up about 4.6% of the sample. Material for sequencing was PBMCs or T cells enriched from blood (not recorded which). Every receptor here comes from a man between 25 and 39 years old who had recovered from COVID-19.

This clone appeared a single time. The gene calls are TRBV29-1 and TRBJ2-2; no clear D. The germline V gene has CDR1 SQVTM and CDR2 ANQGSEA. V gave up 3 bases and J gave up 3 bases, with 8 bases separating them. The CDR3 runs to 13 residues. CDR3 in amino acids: CSVDLQYTGELFF. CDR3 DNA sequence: TGCAGCGTTGATCTACAGTACACCGGGGAGCTGTTTTTT.

The CDR3 DNA is TGTGCCAGCAGCACGGACGGGACAGGTACCACTGAAGCTTTCTTT. Protein: CASSTDGTGTTEAFF. This chain links TRBV5-4 with TRBJ1-1; 8 bases fit TRBD1. The V gene end was trimmed by 4 bases and the J gene end by 4 bases; junction bases not matched to a gene: 9. Germline V gene sequence: CDR1 SGHNT, CDR2 YYREEE (reference sequence). CDR3 length: 15 residues. Full variable domain (missing parts from reference TRBV5-4 and TRBJ1-1): ETGVTQSPTHLIKTRGQQVTLRCSSQSGHNTVSWYQQALGQGPQFIFQYYREEENGRGNFPPRFSGLQFPNYSSELNVNALELDDSALYLCASSTDGTGTTEAFFGQGTRLTVV.

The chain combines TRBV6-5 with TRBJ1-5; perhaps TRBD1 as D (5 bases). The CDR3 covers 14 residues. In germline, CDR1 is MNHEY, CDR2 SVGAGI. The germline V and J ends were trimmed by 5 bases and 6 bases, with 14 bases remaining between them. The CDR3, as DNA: TGTGCCAGCAGTCGGCGGGGCGCGGGTCAGCCCCAGCATTTT. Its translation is CASSRRGAGQPQHF.

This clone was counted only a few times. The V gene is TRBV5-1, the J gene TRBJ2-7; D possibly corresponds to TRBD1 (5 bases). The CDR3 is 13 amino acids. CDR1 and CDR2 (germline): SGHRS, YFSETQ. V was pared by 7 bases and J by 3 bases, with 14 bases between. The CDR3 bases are TGCGCCAGCCAGGGAACAGAGATCTACGAGCAGTACTTC. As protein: CASQGTEIYEQYF.

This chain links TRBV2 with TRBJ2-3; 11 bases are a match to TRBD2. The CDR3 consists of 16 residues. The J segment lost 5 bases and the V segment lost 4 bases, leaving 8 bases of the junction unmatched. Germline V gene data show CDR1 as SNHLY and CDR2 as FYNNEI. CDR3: CASSVPLAGVGDTQYF. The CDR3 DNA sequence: TGTGCCAGCAGTGTCCCACTAGCGGGGGTGGGAGATACGCAGTATTTT.

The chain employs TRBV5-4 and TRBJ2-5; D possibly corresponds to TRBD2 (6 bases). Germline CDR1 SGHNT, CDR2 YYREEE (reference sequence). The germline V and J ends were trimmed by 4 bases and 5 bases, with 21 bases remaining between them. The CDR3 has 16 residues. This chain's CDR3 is CASSITSGAGGETQYF. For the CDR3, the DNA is TGTGCCAGCAGCATCACCTCGGGAGCCGGGGGTGAGACCCAGTACTTC.

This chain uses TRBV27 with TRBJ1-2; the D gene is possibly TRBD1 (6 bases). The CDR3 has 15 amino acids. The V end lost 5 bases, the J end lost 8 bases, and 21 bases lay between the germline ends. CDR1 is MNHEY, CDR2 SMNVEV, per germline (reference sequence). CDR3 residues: CASSRSGAGDSGYTF. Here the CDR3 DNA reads TGTGCCAGCAGTAGATCCGGGGCAGGGGATAGCGGCTACACCTTC.

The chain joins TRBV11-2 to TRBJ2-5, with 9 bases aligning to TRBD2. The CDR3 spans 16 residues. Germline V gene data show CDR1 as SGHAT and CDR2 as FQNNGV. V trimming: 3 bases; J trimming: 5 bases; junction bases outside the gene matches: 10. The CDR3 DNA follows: TGTGCCAGCAGCTTTCCGGCGGGGGGGCCGGGGGAGACCCAGTACTTC. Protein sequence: CASSFPAGGPGETQYF.